This paragraph covers one T cell receptor beta chain sequence. Naive cells were sorted as CD45RO-, CCR7+, CD27+ and CD95-. The data originate from a study of CXCR3-negative and CXCR3-positive naive CD8 T cells. Through 5' RACE with UMI labels, the TRB cDNA libraries were prepared. TCRdb reanalyzed the 5' RACE reads and collapses them to one entry per CDR3 protein, without DNA. The sample table includes about 130,000 distinct CDR3 sequences. In germline, CDR1 is LGHNA, CDR2 YSLEER. The CDR3 runs 17 residues. The genes are TRBV4-3 and TRBJ2-3; with no DNA, the TCRdb D assignment of TRBD2 cannot be verified. Sequencing input: naive CXCR3- CD8+ T cells from blood. Subset indicated: CD45RO-CCR7+CD27+CD95- naive CD8+ T cells lacking CXCR3 (TNR3-). This clonotype was sampled from a human donor in good health. Some clones in this sample may be carry-over from other donors' samples. CDR3 in amino acids: CASSAQVAGPMLDTQYF.